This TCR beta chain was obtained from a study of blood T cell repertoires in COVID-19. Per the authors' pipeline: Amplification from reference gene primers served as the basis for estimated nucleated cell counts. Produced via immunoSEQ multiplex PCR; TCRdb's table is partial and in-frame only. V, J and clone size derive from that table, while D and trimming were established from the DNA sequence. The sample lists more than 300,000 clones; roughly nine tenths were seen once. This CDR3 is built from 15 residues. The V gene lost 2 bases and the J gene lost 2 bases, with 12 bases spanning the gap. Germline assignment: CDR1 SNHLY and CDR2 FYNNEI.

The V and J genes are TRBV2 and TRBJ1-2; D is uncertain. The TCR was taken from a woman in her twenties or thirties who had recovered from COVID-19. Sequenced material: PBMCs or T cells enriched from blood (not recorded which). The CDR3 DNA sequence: TGTGCCAGCAGTGAACGAGGCCGGGAGAACTATGGCTACACCTTC. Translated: CASSERGRENYGYTF.